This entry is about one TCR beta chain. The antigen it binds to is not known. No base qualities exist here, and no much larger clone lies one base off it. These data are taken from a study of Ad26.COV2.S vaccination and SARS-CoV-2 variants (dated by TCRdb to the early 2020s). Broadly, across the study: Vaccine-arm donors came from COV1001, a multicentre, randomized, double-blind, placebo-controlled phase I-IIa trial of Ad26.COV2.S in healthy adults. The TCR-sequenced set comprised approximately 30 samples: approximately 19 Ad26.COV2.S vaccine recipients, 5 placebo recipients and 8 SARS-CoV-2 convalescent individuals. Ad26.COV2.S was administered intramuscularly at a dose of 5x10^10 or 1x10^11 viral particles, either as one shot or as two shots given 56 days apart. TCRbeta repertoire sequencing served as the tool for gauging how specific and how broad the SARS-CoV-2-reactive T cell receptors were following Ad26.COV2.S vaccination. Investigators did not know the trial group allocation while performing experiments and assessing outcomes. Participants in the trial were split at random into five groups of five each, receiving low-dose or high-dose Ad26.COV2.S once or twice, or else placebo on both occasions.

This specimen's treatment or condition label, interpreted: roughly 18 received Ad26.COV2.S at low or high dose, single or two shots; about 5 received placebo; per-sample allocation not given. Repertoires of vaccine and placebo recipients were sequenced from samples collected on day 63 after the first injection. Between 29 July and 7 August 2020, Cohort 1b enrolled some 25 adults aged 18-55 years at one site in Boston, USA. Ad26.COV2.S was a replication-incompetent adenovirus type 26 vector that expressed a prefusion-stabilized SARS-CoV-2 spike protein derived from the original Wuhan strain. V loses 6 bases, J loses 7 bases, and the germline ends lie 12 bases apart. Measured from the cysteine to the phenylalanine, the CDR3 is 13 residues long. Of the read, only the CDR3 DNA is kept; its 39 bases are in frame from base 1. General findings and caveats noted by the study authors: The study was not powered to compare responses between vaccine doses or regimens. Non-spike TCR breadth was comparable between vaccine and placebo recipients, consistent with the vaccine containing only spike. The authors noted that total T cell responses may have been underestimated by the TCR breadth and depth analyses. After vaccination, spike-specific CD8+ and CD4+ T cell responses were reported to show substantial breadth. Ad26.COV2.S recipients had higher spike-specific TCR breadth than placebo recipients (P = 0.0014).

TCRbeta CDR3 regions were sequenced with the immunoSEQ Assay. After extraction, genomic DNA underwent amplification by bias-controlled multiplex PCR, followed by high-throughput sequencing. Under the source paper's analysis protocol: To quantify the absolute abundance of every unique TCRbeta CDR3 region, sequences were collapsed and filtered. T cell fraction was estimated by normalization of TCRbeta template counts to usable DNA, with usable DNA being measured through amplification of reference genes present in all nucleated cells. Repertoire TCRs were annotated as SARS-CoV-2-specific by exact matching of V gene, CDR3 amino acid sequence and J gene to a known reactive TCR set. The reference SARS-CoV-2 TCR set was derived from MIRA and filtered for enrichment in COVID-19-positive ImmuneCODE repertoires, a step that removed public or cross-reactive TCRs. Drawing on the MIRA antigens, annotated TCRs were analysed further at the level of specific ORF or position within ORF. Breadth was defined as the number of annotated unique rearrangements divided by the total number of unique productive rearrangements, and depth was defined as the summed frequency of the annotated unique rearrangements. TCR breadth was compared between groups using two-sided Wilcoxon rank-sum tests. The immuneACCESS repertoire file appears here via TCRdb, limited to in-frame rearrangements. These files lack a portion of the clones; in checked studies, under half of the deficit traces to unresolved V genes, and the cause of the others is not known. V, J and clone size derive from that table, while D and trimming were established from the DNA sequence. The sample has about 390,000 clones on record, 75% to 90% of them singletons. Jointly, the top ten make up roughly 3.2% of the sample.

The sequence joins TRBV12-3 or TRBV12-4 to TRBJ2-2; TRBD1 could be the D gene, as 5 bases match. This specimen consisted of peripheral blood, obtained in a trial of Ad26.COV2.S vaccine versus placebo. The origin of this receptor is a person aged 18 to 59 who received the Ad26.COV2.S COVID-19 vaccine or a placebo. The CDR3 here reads CASRLQDVGELFF. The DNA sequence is TGTGCCAGCAGGTTACAGGATGTCGGGGAGCTGTTTTTT.